The 25 T cell receptor beta chains listed next were all sequenced from one sample in a study of cytomegalovirus exposure and HLA in healthy donors. Amplification used 60 Vbeta primers and 13 Jbeta primers. TCRdb keeps only in-frame clones here, not all; method: immunoSEQ multiplex PCR. The repertoire holds about 170,000 clones, with roughly three quarters as singletons. Source material: PBMCs. These receptors were obtained from a woman aged 45-65 years in good health and CMV-seropositive.

The CDR3, as DNA: TGTGCCAGCAGTGAACCGAGGAGCTCCTATAATTCACCCCTCCACTTT. Residues: CASSEPRSSYNSPLHF. The chain carries TRBV6-1 and TRBJ1-6; D ambiguous. The CDR3 runs to 16 residues. Germline CDR1 and CDR2: MNHNS and SASEGT. Deletions cut 2 bases from V and 0 bases from J, with 8 bases between.

The chain has TRBV19 and TRBJ2-7; 10 bases are shared with TRBD2. The CDR3 covers 16 residues. Germline V gene data show CDR1 as LNHDA and CDR2 as SQIVND (reference sequence). With V trimmed by 4 bases and J by 0 bases, 6 bases remained unmatched. The CDR3 nucleotides are TGTGCCAGTAGTAGGGTAGCGGGGGGCCTCTCCTACGAGCAGTACTTC. Translation: CASSRVAGGLSYEQYF.

Remarks on this clone: The junction does not match germline at one end; this may be a read error. The chain carries TRBV4-3 and TRBJ2-6; TRBD2 aligns across 7 bases. CDR3 length equals 18 residues. Germline-derived CDR1 and CDR2 are LGHNA and YSLEER. CDR3 sequence: CASSQAGGDDTGANGLTF. In nucleotides, the CDR3 is TGCGCCAGCAGCCAAGCGGGGGGAGATGATACTGGGGCCAACGGCCTGACTTTC.

The gene calls are TRBV5-6 and TRBJ1-4; D is perhaps TRBD1 (5 bases). Between the trimmed V and J ends, which lost 6 bases and 0 bases, there was a span of 15 bases. CDR1 is SGHDT, CDR2 YYEEEE, per germline. The CDR3 totals 16 residues. CDR3 protein: CASTPTRGTTNEKLFF. The CDR3 nucleotides read TGTGCCAGCACCCCCACTCGGGGGACAACTAATGAAAAACTGTTTTTT.

The chain employs TRBV27 and TRBJ1-2; 12 bases line up with TRBD1. V shed 6 bases, J shed 3 bases, and the junction held 17 bases outside the gene matches. Germline V gene data show CDR1 as MNHEY and CDR2 as SMNVEV (reference sequence). This CDR3 is built from 19 residues. In DNA form, the CDR3 reads TGTGCCAGCAGCTCTAGGCCGGGACAGGGGGCGATAGGGCACTATGGCTACACCTTC. Its protein product is CASSSRPGQGAIGHYGYTF.

This clone was seen only a few times. The DNA of the CDR3 is TGTGCCAGCACAGGAGCAGGGAAGGTAACTGAAGCTTTCTTT. Protein product: CASTGAGKVTEAFF. The chain uses TRBV27 and TRBJ1-1, with D possibly matching TRBD1 (5 bases). The CDR3 consists of 14 residues. The V gene lost 7 bases and the J gene lost 5 bases, with 17 bases spanning the gap. Germline CDR1 reads MNHEY; CDR2 reads SMNVEV (reference sequence).

The CDR3 here is CASSPGLSNTEAFF. CDR3 bases: TGTGCCAGCTCACCCGGTCTTTCCAACACTGAAGCTTTCTTT. The genes are TRBV18 and TRBJ1-1; D gene uncertain. This CDR3 region has 14 residues. Germline CDR1 is KGHSH and CDR2 is LQKENI. Between the trimmed V and J ends, which lost 3 bases and 2 bases, there was a span of 10 bases.

The CDR3 region is CASSLKSDNEKLFF. Here the CDR3 DNA reads TGTGCCAGCAGCTTAAAGTCAGATAATGAAAAACTGTTTTTT. V is TRBV7-9 and J is TRBJ1-4; D unclear. Trimming cost V 2 bases and J 4 bases, with 8 bases left between them. Germline V gives CDR1 SEHNR, CDR2 FQNEAQ (reference sequence). The CDR3 is 14 residues long. Drawing the rest from reference TRBV7-9 and TRBJ1-4, the complete variable domain is DTGVSQNPRHKITKRGQNVTFRCDPISEHNRLYWYRQTLGQGPEFLTYFQNEAQLEKSRLLSDRFSAERPKGSFSTLEIQRTEQGDSAMYLCASSLKSDNEKLFFGSGTQLSVL.

The CDR3: CASSLPGQGPYEQYF. The CDR3 nucleotides are TGCGCCAGCAGCCTGCCGGGGCAGGGGCCCTACGAGCAGTACTTC. V is TRBV5-1 and J is TRBJ2-7; D perhaps matches TRBD1 (6 bases). The CDR3 spans 15 residues. Trimming removed 4 bases from V and 2 bases from J, with 16 bases in between. Per germline, CDR1 SGHRS and CDR2 YFSETQ.

The chain employs TRBV21-1 and TRBJ2-3; the listed D gene, TRBD1, was not tested against the DNA. TRBV21-1 is a documented pseudogene. The CDR3 covers 15 residues. CDR3 nucleotides: TGTGCCAGCAACAATTCCGGGACAGAATCAGATACGCAGTATTTT. It codes for CASNNSGTESDTQYF.

The chain employs TRBV5-4 and TRBJ2-2; weak D call: TRBD2 (7 bases). V shed 0 bases and J shed 4 bases, with 13 bases lying between them. The germline CDR1 and CDR2 sequences are SGHNT and YYREEE (reference sequence). The CDR3 sequence is 16 residues long. The CDR3 DNA is TGTGCCAGCAGCTTGGCCCGGGGGGCCGGCACCGGGGAGCTGTTTTTT. It codes for CASSLARGAGTGELFF.

V gene TRBV18 combines with J gene TRBJ2-2; D might be TRBD2 (5 bases). This CDR3 region has 19 residues. The V and J ends lost 3 bases and 2 bases respectively, with 22 bases between them. Germline CDR1 and CDR2: KGHSH and LQKENI. This CDR3 reads CASSPSRRPGFQNTGELFF. The CDR3 coding sequence is TGTGCCAGCTCACCCTCACGAAGACCGGGATTTCAAAACACCGGGGAGCTGTTTTTT.

The chain combines TRBV19 with TRBJ1-2; no definite D call. CDR3 length: 14 residues. Between the trimmed V and J ends, which lost 3 bases and 8 bases, there was a span of 16 bases. Germline values: CDR1 LNHDA, CDR2 SQIVND (reference sequence). The CDR3 bases are TGTGCCAGTAGTATGAGCGGGGAGGGCTACGGCTACACCTTC. Translated: CASSMSGEGYGYTF. Supplemented by reference TRBV19 and TRBJ1-2, the full variable domain reads DGGITQSPKYLFRKEGQNVTLSCEQNLNHDAMYWYRQDPGQGLRLIYYSQIVNDFQKGDIAEGYSVSREKKESFPLTVTSAQKNPTAFYLCASSMSGEGYGYTFGSGTRLTVV.

The rearrangement links TRBV2 to TRBJ1-5; D is perhaps TRBD1 (5 bases). Trimming stripped 6 bases from V and 11 bases from J, with 14 bases between. Germline lookup yields CDR1 SNHLY and CDR2 FYNNEI. The CDR3 runs 12 residues. The CDR3: CASRGLPATQHF. The CDR3 DNA is TGTGCCAGCAGGGGACTGCCCGCCACCCAGCATTTT.

In its sample, this clone was seen a few times. The chain combines TRBV27 with TRBJ2-7; D may be TRBD1 (5 bases). The V gene's germline CDR1 is MNHEY and CDR2 SMNVEV (reference sequence). V was clipped by 7 bases and J by 2 bases, with 18 bases between them. The CDR3 has 15 residues. This CDR3 reads CASNPTATHTYEQYF. CDR3 nucleotide sequence: TGTGCCAGCAATCCGACAGCGACCCATACCTACGAGCAGTACTTC.

V usage is TRBV18 and J usage is TRBJ1-4, with 8 nucleotides matching TRBD1. The ends lost 4 bases at V and 7 bases at J; junction bases unmatched: 8. The CDR3 totals 15 residues. Germline V gene sequence: CDR1 KGHSH, CDR2 LQKENI. The CDR3 DNA follows: TGTGCCAGCTCACGAGGACAGGGCGGGATTGAAAAACTGTTTTTT. As protein: CASSRGQGGIEKLFF.

The genes are TRBV28 and TRBJ1-4; D is uncertain. There are 11 residues in the CDR3. Looked up from germline, CDR1 is MDHEN and CDR2 is SYDVKM. The V gene lost 2 bases and the J gene lost 8 bases, with 3 bases spanning the gap. The DNA for the CDR3 is TGTGCCAGCAGTTTACGGGAAAAACTGTTTTTT. This codes for CASSLREKLFF.

The chain links TRBV7-9 to TRBJ2-1, with D maybe TRBD2 (5 bases). The CDR3 runs 13 residues. Germline values: CDR1 SEHNR, CDR2 FQNEAQ (reference sequence). With 5 bases removed from V and 7 bases from J, the gap between germline ends came to 12 bases. The CDR3 loop reads CASSPPRGNEQFF. Written as DNA, the CDR3 is TGTGCCAGCAGCCCCCCCCGGGGTAATGAGCAGTTCTTC.

Only a few counts were recorded for this clone. The chain couples TRBV9 to TRBJ2-7, with 9 bases identical to TRBD1. V was clipped by 2 bases and J by 4 bases; unmatched bases: 4. CDR1 SGDLS and CDR2 YYNGEE come from the germline V gene. The CDR3 has 14 residues. The CDR3 loop reads CASSVGTGLYEQYF. In nucleotides, the CDR3 is TGTGCCAGCAGCGTCGGGACAGGGCTTTACGAGCAGTACTTC.

The chain joins TRBV7-3 to TRBJ2-3; 10 bases fit TRBD2. V dropped 2 bases and J dropped 1; count of bases not matched to a gene: 3. This CDR3 is built from 16 residues. Germline CDR1 and CDR2: SGHTA and FQGTGA. The CDR3 sequence: CASSLGLAGGTDTQYF. The CDR3 region has the DNA TGTGCCAGCAGCTTAGGGCTAGCGGGAGGCACAGATACGCAGTATTTT.

J is TRBJ1-1 and V is TRBV18, with a weak D call TRBD1 (5 bases). This CDR3 is 16 amino acids long. From germline, CDR1 is KGHSH and CDR2 LQKENI. V was trimmed by 2 bases and J by 0 bases, leaving 13 bases between them. The CDR3: CASSPIKTVMNTEAFF. Here the CDR3 DNA reads TGTGCCAGCTCACCAATTAAGACAGTTATGAACACTGAAGCTTTCTTT.

The chain has TRBV5-6 and TRBJ1-5; TRBD1 aligns across 7 bases. The trim removed 2 bases at V and 5 bases at J, leaving 10 bases unmatched. The CDR3 runs to 16 residues. Germline CDR1 is SGHDT and CDR2 is YYEEEE. CDR3 coding DNA: TGTGCCAGCAGCTTCGCCAAAGGGGGCGCAGATCAGCCCCAGCATTTT. This sequence encodes CASSFAKGGADQPQHF.

The chain links TRBV4-1 to TRBJ2-3, with TRBD1 matching over 10 bases. Trimming at V came to 2 bases and at J to 1 base, leaving 12 bases not matched to a gene. Germline-derived CDR1 and CDR2 are MGHRA and YSYEKL. There are 19 residues in the CDR3. For the CDR3, the DNA is TGCGCCAGCAGCCAAAACGTATACACCGGGACAGGGGGCACAGATACGCAGTATTTT. Translation: CASSQNVYTGTGGTDTQYF.

This clone has just a few counts. The same CDR3 also results from other DNA sequences found in this sample. This rearrangement joins TRBV19 to TRBJ1-1; a weak D match, TRBD1 (5 bases). The CDR3 is 14 amino acids. Trimming shortened V by 5 bases and J by 3 bases, and 13 bases separated the two germline ends. Germline V gives CDR1 LNHDA, CDR2 SQIVND (reference sequence). The CDR3 is CASSPAGGDTEAFF. DNA for the CDR3: TGTGCCAGTAGTCCCGCGGGAGGGGACACTGAAGCTTTCTTT. The whole variable domain, remainder taken from reference TRBV19 and TRBJ1-1, is DGGITQSPKYLFRKEGQNVTLSCEQNLNHDAMYWYRQDPGQGLRLIYYSQIVNDFQKGDIAEGYSVSREKKESFPLTVTSAQKNPTAFYLCASSPAGGDTEAFFGQGTRLTVV.

This chain connects TRBV4-3 to TRBJ2-7; TRBD1 matches 11 bases. The CDR3 spans 15 residues. The germline V gene encodes CDR1 LGHNA and CDR2 YSLEER. Losses at the gene ends were 4 bases for V and 1 base for J; bases not matched to a gene: 3. The CDR3 region is CASSPGTGGSYEQYF. Written as DNA, the CDR3 is TGCGCCAGCAGCCCCGGGACAGGGGGGTCCTACGAGCAGTACTTC.